These T cell receptor beta chains were read from a single sample in a study of T cell repertoires in cytomegalovirus infection. TCRdb re-called the reads with MiXCR, one entry per CDR3 protein. The data contain around 500,000 distinct CDR3 sequences, about 44% of them singletons. Antigen specificity for these receptors is unknown. The sample in question was cultured PBMCs, obtained from culture after CMV antigen stimulation. The receptors shown here come from a human donor in good health (CMV status not recorded). Some clones in this sample may be carry-over from other donors' samples. CDR3s include the opening cysteine and the closing phenylalanine or tryptophan. The D gene is left open where the match is weak. The size field is filled for only some rows; it gives once, few, many or a size class.

d_gene: -
abundance: -
j_gene: TRBJ2-1
v_gene: TRBV19
CDR3aa: CASSIDRGPSYNEQFF
CDR3nt: TGTGCCAGTAGTATAGATCGGGGACCCTCCTACAATGAGCAGTTCTTC

d_gene: -
abundance: few
j_gene: TRBJ2-1
v_gene: TRBV12-3/TRBV12-4
CDR3aa: CASSFSPYNEQFF
CDR3nt: TGTGCCAGCAGTTTTTCCCCGTACAATGAGCAGTTCTTC

d_gene: TRBD2
abundance: -
j_gene: TRBJ2-1
v_gene: TRBV19
CDR3aa: CASSPSGGVYNEQFF
CDR3nt: TGTGCCAGTAGTCCAAGCGGGGGGGTTTACAATGAGCAGTTCTTC

d_gene: -
abundance: once
j_gene: TRBJ2-1
v_gene: TRBV6-2/TRBV6-3
CDR3aa: CASRNQVGEQFF
CDR3nt: TGTGCCAGCAGAAACCAGGTTGGTGAGCAGTTCTTC

d_gene: TRBD2
abundance: few
j_gene: TRBJ2-7
v_gene: TRBV12-3/TRBV12-4
CDR3aa: CASSKRLAAEQYF
CDR3nt: TGTGCCAGCAGTAAAAGACTAGCAGCCGAGCAGTACTTC

d_gene: -
abundance: -
j_gene: TRBJ2-7
v_gene: TRBV7-2
CDR3aa: CASSLRAGRHYEQYF
CDR3nt: TGTGCCAGCAGCTTACGGGCGGGGAGACACTACGAGCAGTACTTC

d_gene: -
abundance: -
j_gene: TRBJ1-5
v_gene: TRBV19
CDR3aa: CASSRVGAESNQPQHF
CDR3nt: TGTGCCAGTAGTAGGGTAGGCGCCGAGAGCAATCAGCCCCAGCATTTT

d_gene: TRBD1
abundance: few
j_gene: TRBJ2-3
v_gene: TRBV5-4
CDR3aa: CASSPTGGQDTQYF
CDR3nt: TGTGCCAGCAGCCCCACAGGGGGTCAGGATACGCAGTATTTT

d_gene: -
abundance: -
j_gene: TRBJ2-1
v_gene: TRBV27
CDR3aa: CASSFTRGRGNQHNEQFF
CDR3nt: TGTGCCAGCAGTTTCACCCGAGGGAGGGGGAACCAGCACAATGAGCAGTTCTTC

d_gene: -
abundance: few
j_gene: TRBJ2-3
v_gene: TRBV7-2
CDR3aa: CASSLPGETDTQYF
CDR3nt: TGTGCCAGCAGCTTGCCAGGGGAAACAGATACGCAGTATTTT

d_gene: -
abundance: -
j_gene: TRBJ1-2
v_gene: TRBV7-9
CDR3aa: CASSLNQLKPGYTF
CDR3nt: TGTGCCAGCAGCTTAAACCAGTTGAAACCAGGCTACACCTTC

d_gene: TRBD2
abundance: many
j_gene: TRBJ2-5
v_gene: TRBV7-2
CDR3aa: CASIEGSGGGKTQYF
CDR3nt: TGTGCCAGCATCGAGGGTAGCGGGGGCGGGAAGACCCAGTACTTC

d_gene: -
abundance: -
j_gene: TRBJ2-1
v_gene: TRBV4-3
CDR3aa: CASSQEGTRVQFF
CDR3nt: TGCGCCAGCAGCCAAGAGGGTACTCGGGTGCAGTTCTTC

d_gene: -
abundance: -
j_gene: TRBJ1-2
v_gene: TRBV25-1
CDR3aa: CASSELQTPSYGYTF
CDR3nt: TGTGCCAGCAGTGAGCTACAGACGCCCTCATATGGCTACACCTTC

d_gene: TRBD1
abundance: few
j_gene: TRBJ2-7
v_gene: TRBV7-2
CDR3aa: CASSPDRVFSYEQYF
CDR3nt: TGTGCCAGCAGCCCTGACAGGGTCTTCTCCTACGAGCAGTACTTC

d_gene: TRBD2
abundance: few
j_gene: TRBJ2-5
v_gene: TRBV12-3/TRBV12-4
CDR3aa: CASSLLAPQGGLRETQYF
CDR3nt: TGTGCCAGCAGTTTATTGGCCCCGCAGGGAGGGTTGAGAGAGACCCAGTACTTC

d_gene: TRBD1
abundance: -
j_gene: TRBJ1-2
v_gene: TRBV7-9
CDR3aa: CASSFTGVYGYTF
CDR3nt: TGTGCCAGCAGCTTTACAGGGGTCTATGGCTACACCTTC

d_gene: -
abundance: once
j_gene: TRBJ2-1
v_gene: TRBV19
CDR3aa: CASSATGNEQFF
CDR3nt: TGTGCCAGCTCGGCAACTGGAAATGAGCAGTTCTTC

d_gene: -
abundance: -
j_gene: TRBJ1-5
v_gene: TRBV7-9
CDR3aa: CASSLGHGSHQPQHF
CDR3nt: TGTGCCAGCAGCTTAGGGCACGGGAGCCATCAGCCCCAGCATTTT

d_gene: TRBD1
abundance: -
j_gene: TRBJ2-1
v_gene: TRBV6-8
CDR3aa: CASQRSRGHGNEQFF
CDR3nt: TGTGCCTCACAAAGGAGCAGGGGGCATGGGAATGAGCAGTTCTTC

d_gene: TRBD1
abundance: -
j_gene: TRBJ1-5
v_gene: TRBV23-1
CDR3aa: CASSRPDRGYNQPQHF
CDR3nt: TGCGCCAGCAGTCGACCCGACAGGGGATATAATCAGCCCCAGCATTTT

d_gene: TRBD2
abundance: few
j_gene: TRBJ2-4
v_gene: TRBV7-8
CDR3aa: CASSSRGGLGNIQYF
CDR3nt: TGTGCCAGCAGCTCGAGGGGAGGGCTGGGAAACATTCAGTACTTC

d_gene: -
abundance: -
j_gene: TRBJ1-2
v_gene: TRBV10-3
CDR3aa: CAISDFDSNYGYTF
CDR3nt: TGTGCCATCAGTGACTTCGACAGTAACTATGGCTACACCTTC

d_gene: -
abundance: once
j_gene: TRBJ2-3
v_gene: TRBV7-9
CDR3aa: CASSGPPGFWGDTQYF
CDR3nt: TGTGCCAGCAGCGGCCCCCCCGGATTTTGGGGGGATACGCAGTATTTT

d_gene: TRBD2
abundance: -
j_gene: TRBJ2-1
v_gene: TRBV7-9
CDR3aa: CASRSGTSGNNEQFF
CDR3nt: TGTGCCAGCAGGTCCGGGACTAGCGGGAACAATGAGCAGTTCTTC

d_gene: -
abundance: -
j_gene: TRBJ1-5
v_gene: TRBV19
CDR3aa: CASSILGGSNQPQHF
CDR3nt: TGTGCCAGTAGCATCTTGGGGGGTAGCAATCAGCCCCAGCATTTT

d_gene: -
abundance: -
j_gene: TRBJ1-6
v_gene: TRBV28
CDR3aa: CASSFKSYSPLHF
CDR3nt: TGTGCCAGCAGTTTTAAGAGTTATTCACCCCTCCACTTT

d_gene: -
abundance: once
j_gene: TRBJ2-1
v_gene: TRBV19
CDR3aa: CASSITAGASGEQFF
CDR3nt: TGTGCCAGTAGTATAACGGCGGGCGCTTCGGGTGAGCAGTTCTTC

d_gene: -
abundance: -
j_gene: TRBJ2-5
v_gene: TRBV7-8
CDR3aa: CASSLAGLGGGEYF
CDR3nt: TGTGCCAGCAGCTTAGCAGGGTTGGGGGGCGGAGAGTACTTC